These 17 T cell receptor beta chains came from one sample sequenced in a study of response to subunit inactivated influenza vaccine. Each CDR3 protein is one row after TCRdb ran MiXCR on the RT-PCR reads. The sample contains roughly 780,000 distinct CDR3 sequences, under 20% of which appear only once. This material consisted of PBMCs from blood, taken approximately 5 days after vaccination. The receptors were gathered from a man aged 50-59 years who received an inactivated influenza vaccine.

This clonotype was detected a few times. V is TRBV20-1 and J is TRBJ2-5; D remains unclear. This CDR3 region has 15 residues. Germline V gives CDR1 DFQATT, CDR2 SNEGSKA (reference sequence). V was shortened by 0 bases and J by 3 bases, with 14 bases between the two germline ends. CDR3 sequence reads: CSARDRAAPEETQYF. CDR3 in DNA: TGCAGTGCTAGAGATCGAGCAGCACCAGAAGAGACCCAGTACTTC.

A few counts support this clonotype. V and J are TRBV20-1 and TRBJ2-3, with D perhaps given as TRBD1 or TRBD2 (5 bases each). This CDR3 has 13 residues. From germline, CDR1 is DFQATT and CDR2 SNEGSKA (reference sequence). Trimming removed 4 bases at V and 1 base at J, with 9 bases between. The CDR3, as DNA: TGCAGTGCTATGGGACCTGGCACAGATACGCAGTATTTT. Protein sequence: CSAMGPGTDTQYF.

This clonotype has a handful of counts. J is TRBJ2-5 and V is TRBV5-6; the match to TRBD1 covers 8 bases. In germline, CDR1 is SGHDT, CDR2 YYEEEE. The CDR3 is 16 residues long. J lost 5 bases, V lost 1 base, and 10 bases had no gene match. CDR3 DNA sequence: TGTGCCAGCAGCTTGCGAACGACAGGGGTAGGCGAGACCCAGTACTTC. Translation: CASSLRTTGVGETQYF.

The chain joins TRBV2 to TRBJ2-7; TRBD2 matches at 7 bases. The CDR3 consists of 13 residues. In germline, CDR1 is SNHLY, CDR2 FYNNEI. V lost 8 bases to trimming and J lost 3 bases; unmatched junction nucleotides: 7. The CDR3: CASQGPGGYEQYF. Written as DNA, the CDR3 is TGTGCCAGCCAGGGACCGGGAGGCTACGAGCAGTACTTC.

This clonotype appeared a few times. V gene TRBV2 combines with J gene TRBJ2-1; a weak D match, TRBD2 (6 bases). CDR1 is SNHLY and CDR2 is FYNNEI in the germline V gene. Trimming removed 6 bases from V and 0 bases from J, with 12 bases in between. The CDR3 covers 15 residues. In DNA form, the CDR3 reads TGTGCCAGCAGGTCGGGACTCGGCTCCTACAATGAGCAGTTCTTC. This encodes CASRSGLGSYNEQFF.

The genes are TRBV10-3 and TRBJ2-3; no clear D gene. V was shortened by 4 bases and J by 0 bases, with 11 bases between the two germline ends. CDR1 is ENHRY, CDR2 SYGVKD, per germline. The CDR3 runs 15 residues. The CDR3 here is CAISGGSLSTDTQYF. DNA of the CDR3: TGTGCCATCAGTGGAGGTAGCCTAAGCACAGATACGCAGTATTTT.

This clonotype was detected only a few times. The chain uses TRBV20-1 and TRBJ1-1; TRBD1 might be the D (6 bases). Germline values: CDR1 DFQATT, CDR2 SNEGSKA (reference sequence). V lost 5 bases and J lost 5, with 15 bases in between. The CDR3 spans 13 residues. The CDR3 sequence is CSALRGLETEAFF. CDR3 DNA: TGCAGTGCTCTGAGGGGGTTGGAGACTGAAGCTTTCTTT.

There are a few counts of this clonotype. J is TRBJ2-7 and V is TRBV12-3 or TRBV12-4; 9 nucleotides agree with TRBD1. Losses at the gene ends were 7 bases for V and 3 bases for J; bases not matched to a gene: 7. The CDR3 runs 14 residues. The CDR3: CASTSPDRGYEQYF. In DNA form, the CDR3 reads TGTGCCAGCACCTCTCCGGACAGGGGCTACGAGCAGTACTTC.

The rearrangement uses TRBV5-1 and TRBJ2-1; 7 positions agree with TRBD2. Unmatched junction bases numbered 12, after V lost 1 base and J lost 2 bases. The CDR3 extends over 18 amino acids. Germline CDR1 and CDR2: SGHRS and YFSETQ. CDR3 bases: TGCGCCAGCAGCTTGTTTCCTAGCGGTAAAGTGACCTACAATGAGCAGTTCTTC. Protein: CASSLFPSGKVTYNEQFF.

This clonotype was observed a handful of times. The rearrangement uses TRBV20-1 and TRBJ2-7; the match to TRBD2 covers 10 bases. V gave up 1 base and J gave up 2 bases; unmatched junction bases: 5. CDR1 is DFQATT and CDR2 is SNEGSKA in the germline V gene (reference sequence). The CDR3 covers 15 residues. CDR3 in DNA: TGCAGTGCTAGAGGGAGCGGGGGGGCCACCTACGAGCAGTACTTC. Protein sequence: CSARGSGGATYEQYF.

Only a few counts were recorded for this clonotype. V usage is TRBV7-9 and J usage is TRBJ2-7; D is perhaps TRBD1 (5 bases). The CDR3 is 12 amino acids. CDR1 and CDR2 (germline): SEHNR, FQNEAQ (reference sequence). V was cut by 6 bases and J by 3 bases, with 9 bases left in between. The CDR3 is CASSGANYEQYF. Here the CDR3 DNA reads TGTGCCAGCAGTGGGGCGAACTACGAGCAGTACTTC.

This clonotype was seen only once. V and J are TRBV27 and TRBJ2-3; tentatively, D is TRBD1 (5 bases). Between the trimmed V and J ends, which lost 2 bases and 4 bases, there was a span of 10 bases. The CDR3 covers 14 residues. The V gene's germline CDR1 is MNHEY and CDR2 SMNVEV (reference sequence). CDR3 protein: CASSLAGLADTQYF. The CDR3 nucleotides are TGTGCCAGCAGTTTAGCAGGGTTAGCAGATACGCAGTATTTT.

Many counts were recorded for this clonotype. The chain links TRBV7-2 to TRBJ2-2; 7 bases are a match to TRBD1. The germline gives CDR1 SGHTA, CDR2 FQGNSA. The CDR3 is made up of 16 amino acids. V lost 3 bases, J lost 4 bases, and 8 bases stayed unmatched. The CDR3 bases are TGTGCCAGCAGCTTGAGGGGGCGCGGTGCCACCGGGGAGCTGTTTTTT. It is translated as CASSLRGRGATGELFF.

This clonotype was seen a handful of times. V and J are TRBV10-3 and TRBJ2-3, with TRBD1 identical over 9 bases. The V segment lost 3 bases and the J segment 5 bases; nucleotides outside the gene matches: 6. The CDR3 totals 15 residues. Germline CDR1 ENHRY, CDR2 SYGVKD. The CDR3 sequence is CAISERGQGGDTQYF. The CDR3 DNA reads TGTGCCATCAGTGAACGGGGACAGGGTGGAGATACGCAGTATTTT.

In its sample, this clonotype was seen once. This rearrangement joins TRBV3-1 to TRBJ1-2; 7 bases are shared with TRBD1. V trimming: 7 bases; J trimming: 0 bases; junction bases outside the gene matches: 11. Germline CDR1 LGHDT, CDR2 YNNKEL (reference sequence). This CDR3 has 16 amino acids. The CDR3 is CASTGQSMSANYGYTF. The DNA of the CDR3 is TGTGCCAGCACGGGACAGAGTATGTCGGCTAACTATGGCTACACCTTC.

J is TRBJ2-1 and V is TRBV6-1; 14 bases map to TRBD2. This CDR3 has 16 amino acids. V was clipped by 4 bases and J by 10 bases; unmatched bases: 9. Germline V gives CDR1 MNHNS, CDR2 SASEGT. CDR3 amino acids: CASSVYGTSGRGEQFF. The CDR3 DNA is TGTGCCAGCAGTGTATATGGGACTAGCGGGAGAGGGGAGCAGTTCTTC.

This clonotype was seen ten or more times. V gene TRBV12-3 or TRBV12-4 combines with J gene TRBJ2-7; perhaps D is TRBD1 or TRBD2 (5 bases each). The V gene lost 2 bases and the J gene lost 9 bases, with 11 bases spanning the gap. This CDR3 has 12 residues. The CDR3 DNA reads as TGTGCCAGCAGTTTAACGTGGGACGGGCAGTACTTC. Translated: CASSLTWDGQYF.